What follows describes a single T cell receptor beta chain. V was cut by 4 bases and J by 5 bases, with 14 bases left in between. This CDR3 contains 14 residues. Germline CDR1 reads MDHEN; CDR2 reads SYDVKM. This record belongs to a study of cytomegalovirus exposure and HLA in healthy donors. The PCR employed 60 Vbeta primers together with 13 Jbeta primers. The method was immunoSEQ multiplex PCR; TCRdb's version includes in-frame clones alone and lacks a portion of them. The sample contains 75,000 to 90,000 clones, around 10% of which appear only once. The chain is built from TRBV28 and TRBJ1-1; D is unclear. The sample comprised PBMCs. The sequence came from a man in his sixties in good health and CMV-seropositive. CDR3 nucleotide sequence: TGTGCCAGCAGTTACCGCGCCTACGGGACTGAAGCTTTCTTT. Protein: CASSYRAYGTEAFF.